Listed below are T cell receptor beta chains from one sample, sequenced in a study of vaccination and CD4 T cells after COVID-19. Their recognized antigens are unknown. MiXCR, applied by TCRdb to the PCR reads, yields one record per CDR3 protein. There are 10,000 to 15,000 distinct CDR3 sequences in the sample; roughly two thirds occur only once, and about an eighth lies in the top ten. Sequencing was carried out using CD4+ T cells from blood, cultured in vitro. These receptors were collected from a human donor who had recovered from COVID-19. The CDR3 runs from the conserved cysteine through the conserved F or W. The order of the fields is clone size, D gene, J gene, V gene, CDR3 DNA, CDR3 protein. The D gene is left open where the match is weak. A clone size is listed for some rows: how often the clone was seen (once, few, many), or a class if it is expanded.

>.|.|TRBJ1-1|TRBV6-2/TRBV6-3
TGTGCCAGCAGTCGTACGAACACTGAAGCTTTCTTT
CASSRTNTEAFF
>.|.|TRBJ1-3|TRBV2
TGTGCCAGCAGTGAGGTCAGGGCTGGAAACACCATATATTTT
CASSEVRAGNTIYF
>.|TRBD1|TRBJ1-1|TRBV6-1
TGTGCCAGCAGACTCAGGGGGAGGAGCGCTGAAGCTTTCTTT
CASRLRGRSAEAFF
>.|.|TRBJ1-1|TRBV11-3
TGTGCCAGCAGCTTAGCCAGCCTGCCGAACACTGAAGCTTTCTTT
CASSLASLPNTEAFF
>.|.|TRBJ2-3|TRBV10-3
TGTGCCACCAGTCCGGAATACGGCACAGATACGCAGTATTTT
CATSPEYGTDTQYF
>.|.|TRBJ2-7|TRBV7-2
TGTGCCAGCAGCCAGGGGGCGGGGGGCCTCGAGCAGTACTTC
CASSQGAGGLEQYF
>.|.|TRBJ1-5|TRBV2
TGTGCCAGCAGCCTGGACGGGAATAGCAATCAGCCCCAGCATTTT
CASSLDGNSNQPQHF
>.|.|TRBJ1-4|TRBV7-6
TGTGCCAGCAGCTTAGAACCGGCGGGAGGGGGGAATGAAAAACTGTTTTTT
CASSLEPAGGGNEKLFF
>once|TRBD2|TRBJ2-1|TRBV4-1
TGCGCCAGCAGCCAAGACAGGGGCCCGGGACTAGCGGGAGCCAATGAGCAGTTCTTC
CASSQDRGPGLAGANEQFF
>.|.|TRBJ2-6|TRBV7-3
TGTGCCAGCAGCCTTACCCCCGGGGCCAACGTCCTGACTTTC
CASSLTPGANVLTF
>few|TRBD1|TRBJ1-4|TRBV27
TGTGCCAGCAGTACCGGGACAGCTGAAAAACTGTTTTTT
CASSTGTAEKLFF
>.|TRBD1|TRBJ1-5|TRBV19
TGTGCCAGTAGGGGGGGACAGGGGGCAAGGGGCAATCAGCCCCAGCATTTT
CASRGGQGARGNQPQHF
>.|.|TRBJ1-1|TRBV11-2
TGTGCCAGCAGCCAGGGGCGGGGAAGCACTGAAGCTTTCTTT
CASSQGRGSTEAFF
>.|.|TRBJ2-1|TRBV21-1
TGTGCCAGCAGCAAACTAGCGGGGGAGTACAATGAGCAGTTCTTC
CASSKLAGEYNEQFF
>.|.|TRBJ2-2|TRBV5-1
TGCGCCAGCAGCTTCCTCGGGGCCCGGGAGCTGTTTTTT
CASSFLGARELFF
>once|.|TRBJ1-2|TRBV25-1
TGTGCCAGCAGTCCCCTAGGGGCAGAGGGCTATGGCTACACCTTC
CASSPLGAEGYGYTF
>few|TRBD1|TRBJ1-5|TRBV5-3
TGTGCCAGAAGCTACGAAACAGGGGATCAGCCCCAGCATTTT
CARSYETGDQPQHF
>.|TRBD1|TRBJ1-1|TRBV27
TGTGCCAGCAGTTTTGCCCGGCCACAGGGGATTGGTGAAGCTTTCTTT
CASSFARPQGIGEAFF
>few|.|TRBJ1-1|TRBV20-1
TGCAGTGCTCCCCTGGGGGGCTTAGGGACTGAAGCTTTCTTT
CSAPLGGLGTEAFF
>few|.|TRBJ1-1|TRBV6-2/TRBV6-3
TGTGCCAGCAGTTACGGTGGGCAGGGCGCCACTGAAGCTTTCTTT
CASSYGGQGATEAFF
>.|.|TRBJ2-3|TRBV7-8
TGTGCCAGCAGCTTACTTGACATACGCACAGATACGCAGTATTTT
CASSLLDIRTDTQYF
>large|.|TRBJ1-2|TRBV20-1
TGCAGTGCTAGCTCACATCACGGGGGGCAGGCACTGGGCTATGGCTACACCTTC
CSASSHHGGQALGYGYTF
>few|.|TRBJ2-2|TRBV7-8
TGTGCCAGCAGCTTAGCAGGGAACACCGGGGAGCTGTTTTTT
CASSLAGNTGELFF
>.|.|TRBJ2-2|TRBV9
TGTGCCAGCAGCGTAGTGAGTGTCGGGGAGCTGTTTTTT
CASSVVSVGELFF
>.|.|TRBJ1-2|TRBV20-1
TGCAGTGCTAGGGAGGGGGGCGGTGGCTACACCTTC
CSAREGGGGYTF
>.|.|TRBJ1-1|TRBV20-1
TGCAGTGCTAGTCCCGGGATGAACACTGAAGCTTTCTTT
CSASPGMNTEAFF
>.|.|TRBJ1-2|TRBV7-2
TGTGCCAGCAGCTCCCCGGGCGCCCCCGGCGGCTACACCTTC
CASSSPGAPGGYTF
>.|.|TRBJ1-5|TRBV10-3
TGTGCCATCAGTGAGACACAGGGAAGCGGTCAGCCCCAGCATTTT
CAISETQGSGQPQHF
>few|TRBD2|TRBJ2-7|TRBV7-2
TGTGCCAGCAGCTTGGATAGCGGGAGAACGAGGGAGCAGTACTTC
CASSLDSGRTREQYF
>few|.|TRBJ2-7|TRBV7-2
TGTGCCAGCAGCTTCTCAAGTACGCCGGTTCGCTACGAGCAGTACTTC
CASSFSSTPVRYEQYF
>few|.|TRBJ1-2|TRBV7-6
TGTGCCAGCAGCCCGGGGCGGGGTTCTCGCGGCTACACCTTC
CASSPGRGSRGYTF
>few|TRBD1|TRBJ2-3|TRBV2
TGTGCCAGCAGTGTCCGAAGTAGGACAGGGGCCTCCAGAGATACGCAGTATTTT
CASSVRSRTGASRDTQYF
>.|TRBD1|TRBJ2-7|TRBV7-2
TGTGCCAGTAGCCCCACAGGGGTCCTCTCCTACGAGCAGTACTTC
CASSPTGVLSYEQYF
>few|TRBD1|TRBJ2-3|TRBV12-3/TRBV12-4
TGTGCCAGCAGTCCCGGGACAGGGAGGGATACGCAGTATTTT
CASSPGTGRDTQYF
>.|.|TRBJ2-3|TRBV7-8
TGTGCCAGCAGCTTAGGGTTGGGGGATACGCAGTATTTT
CASSLGLGDTQYF
>.|.|TRBJ1-5|TRBV19
TGTGCCAGTAGTATCCCGTCAGGGAATAGCAATCAGCCCCAGCATTTT
CASSIPSGNSNQPQHF
>.|TRBD1|TRBJ1-5|TRBV30
TGTGCCTGGAACCAAGACAGGGTGGGCCAGCCCCAGCATTTT
CAWNQDRVGQPQHF
>.|.|TRBJ2-3|TRBV20-1
TGCAGTGCTAGAGATCCAGGTGGGCGCACAGATACGCAGTATTTT
CSARDPGGRTDTQYF
>.|.|TRBJ1-2|TRBV12-3/TRBV12-4
TGTGCCAGCAGTTTCCGGTCCAGTGGGGCAGGGGCGTTTAACTATGGCTACACCTTC
CASSFRSSGAGAFNYGYTF
>.|TRBD2|TRBJ2-3|TRBV20-1
TGCAGTGCTAGTCCGGCTAGCGGGGCAGATACGCAGTATTTT
CSASPASGADTQYF
>few|TRBD2|TRBJ2-1|TRBV7-9
TGTGCCAGCAGCCCAAAGATCAGACTAGCGGGAGGCCGCAATGAGCAGTTCTTC
CASSPKIRLAGGRNEQFF
>.|TRBD1|TRBJ2-7|TRBV20-1
TGCAGTGCTAGTATGGTCCGGACAGGTTACGAGCAGTACTTC
CSASMVRTGYEQYF